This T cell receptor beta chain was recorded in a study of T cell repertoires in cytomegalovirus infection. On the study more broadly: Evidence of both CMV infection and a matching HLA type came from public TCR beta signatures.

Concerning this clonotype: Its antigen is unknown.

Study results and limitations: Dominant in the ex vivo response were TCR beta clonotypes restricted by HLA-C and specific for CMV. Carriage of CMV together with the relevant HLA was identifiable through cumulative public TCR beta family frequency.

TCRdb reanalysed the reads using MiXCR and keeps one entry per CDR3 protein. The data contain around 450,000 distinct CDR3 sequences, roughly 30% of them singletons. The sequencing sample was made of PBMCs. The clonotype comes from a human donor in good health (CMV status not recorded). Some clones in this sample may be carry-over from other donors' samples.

CDR3 loop: CASSFRGRGEKLFF. Here the CDR3 DNA reads TGTGCCAGCAGCTTCAGGGGGCGCGGTGAAAAACTGTTTTTT. V and J are TRBV11-2 and TRBJ1-4; TRBD1 matches 8 bases. J gave up 7 bases and V 3 bases, and 4 bases lay outside the gene matches. The CDR3 extends over 14 amino acids. Germline V gene lookup returns CDR1 SGHAT and CDR2 FQNNGV. Based on the CDR3 plus reference TRBV11-2 and TRBJ1-4, the full variable domain is EAGVAQSPRYKIIEKRQSVAFWCNPISGHATLYWYQQILGQGPKLLIQFQNNGVVDDSQLPKDRFSAERLKGVDSTLKIQPAKLEDSAVYLCASSFRGRGEKLFFGSGTQLSVL.